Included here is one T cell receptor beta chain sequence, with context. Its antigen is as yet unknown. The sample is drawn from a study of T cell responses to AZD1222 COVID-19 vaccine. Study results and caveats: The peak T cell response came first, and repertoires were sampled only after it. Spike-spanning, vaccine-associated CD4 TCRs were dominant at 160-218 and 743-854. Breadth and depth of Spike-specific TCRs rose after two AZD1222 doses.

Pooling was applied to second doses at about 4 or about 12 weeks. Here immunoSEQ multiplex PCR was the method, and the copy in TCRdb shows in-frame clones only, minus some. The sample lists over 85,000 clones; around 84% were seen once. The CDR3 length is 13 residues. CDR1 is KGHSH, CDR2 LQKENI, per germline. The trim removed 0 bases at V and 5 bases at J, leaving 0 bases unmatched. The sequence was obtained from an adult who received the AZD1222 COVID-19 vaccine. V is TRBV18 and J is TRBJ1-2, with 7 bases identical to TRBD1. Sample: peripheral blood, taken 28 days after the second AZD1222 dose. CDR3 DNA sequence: TGTGCCAGCTCACCACCGGGACAGTATGGCTACACCTTC. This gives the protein CASSPPGQYGYTF.